Below, 16 T cell receptor beta chains from the same sample are listed, as sequenced in a study of blood T cell repertoires in COVID-19 (TCRdb year 2020). Library prep was done by the immunoSEQ multiplex PCR assay. TCRdb limited this immuneACCESS table to in-frame rearrangements with V and J called. A share of clones is missing; checked studies link under half to unresolved V genes, and the rest is unexplained. The table for this sample lists approximately 500,000 clones; roughly 88% of them were counted only once. Roughly 3.2% of the sample is taken by the ten largest. The sample taken for sequencing was peripheral blood. These receptors were collected from a human donor in a cohort sampled during active COVID-19.

Remarks on this clone: The same CDR3 also results from other DNA sequences found in this sample. V usage is TRBV27 and J usage is TRBJ2-7; a possible D gene is TRBD2 (5 bases). The CDR3 is 12 residues long. Germline V lookup: CDR1 MNHEY, CDR2 SMNVEV (reference sequence). V lost 6 bases and J lost 0, with 6 bases in between. Written as DNA, the CDR3 is TGTGCCAGCAGGGGGAGCTCCTACGAGCAGTACTTC. Its protein product is CASRGSSYEQYF.

The V call is TRBV6-1, the J call TRBJ1-5, with 8 bases matching TRBD1. The CDR3 has 16 residues. CDR1 MNHNS and CDR2 SASEGT come from the germline V gene. The junction had 10 bases not matched to a gene; V was cut back by 0 bases and J by 9 bases. CDR3 DNA: TGTGCCAGCAGTGAAGCAAGCAGGGGGCTGTTGGGGCCCCAGCATTTT. Protein product: CASSEASRGLLGPQHF.

The genes are TRBV6-4 and TRBJ1-6; D might be TRBD1 (5 bases). Deletions cut 6 bases from V and 5 bases from J, with 11 bases between. Looked up from germline, CDR1 is MRHNA and CDR2 is SNTAGT. This CDR3 region has 14 residues. CDR3 in amino acids: CASRRQGDNSPLHF. The CDR3 DNA is TGTGCCAGCAGAAGGCAGGGTGATAATTCACCCCTCCACTTT.

The rearrangement links TRBV5-1 to TRBJ1-1; no firm D call. V lost 4 bases and J 1 base, leaving 11 bases between the germline ends. In germline, CDR1 is SGHRS, CDR2 YFSETQ. This CDR3 contains 14 residues. The CDR3 coding sequence is TGCGCCAGCAGCACCCTAACAGAGAACACTGAAGCTTTCTTT. This encodes CASSTLTENTEAFF.

The J gene is TRBJ1-3, the V gene TRBV5-1; D is uncertain. CDR1 and CDR2 from the germline V gene are SGHRS and YFSETQ. Trimming stripped 4 bases from V and 6 bases from J, with 14 bases between. The CDR3 runs to 14 residues. CDR3 coding DNA: TGCGCCAGCAGCCCGTTCGGGGAAGTAAACACCATATATTTT. Protein sequence: CASSPFGEVNTIYF.

Points on this clone: Just one base apart from a much larger clone, this may be a read error. This sample also contains other DNA sequences that code for the same CDR3. This chain joins TRBV11-2 and TRBJ1-2; perhaps TRBD1 as D (5 bases). The CDR3 extends over 19 amino acids. Germline V gene sequence: CDR1 SGHAT, CDR2 FQNNGV. In DNA form, the CDR3 reads TGTGCCAGCAGTTTAATTAGCAGATTCAGGGAATCACGCGGCTATGGCTATACCTTC. Amino acid sequence: CASSLISRFRESRGYGYTF.

The genes are TRBV7-2 and TRBJ1-1; D is ambiguous. Trimming pared 3 bases from V and 5 bases from J, leaving 13 bases between. Germline V gene sequence: CDR1 SGHTA, CDR2 FQGNSA. The CDR3 spans 14 residues. The CDR3: CASSFAEVGTEAFF. CDR3 coding DNA: TGTGCCAGCAGCTTTGCGGAGGTCGGGACTGAAGCTTTCTTT. The whole variable domain, filled in from reference TRBV7-2 and TRBJ1-1, reads GAGVSQSPSNKVTEKGKDVELRCDPISGHTALYWYRQSLGQGLEFLIYFQGNSAPDKSGLPSDRFSAERTGGSVSTLTIQRTQQEDSAVYLCASSFAEVGTEAFFGQGTRLTVV.

The chain joins TRBV7-9 to TRBJ2-2; the match to TRBD2 covers 11 bases. This CDR3 is built from 18 residues. V was clipped by 5 bases and J by 2 bases; unmatched bases: 10. Germline V gene data show CDR1 as SEHNR and CDR2 as FQNEAQ (reference sequence). CDR3 sequence reads: CASSQGDGLAGNTGELFF. The CDR3 region has the DNA TGTGCCAGCAGCCAGGGGGACGGACTAGCGGGCAACACCGGGGAGCTGTTTTTT.

V usage is TRBV10-3 and J usage is TRBJ1-2; TRBD1 matches 10 bases. Trimming cost V 9 bases and J 2 bases; bases outside gene matches: 6. The CDR3 has 14 amino acids. The germline V gene encodes CDR1 ENHRY and CDR2 SYGVKD. This CDR3 reads CAIGQGDLNYGYTF. The CDR3 nucleotides are TGTGCCATTGGACAGGGGGATCTCAACTATGGCTACACCTTC.

This clone showed up just once. This chain connects TRBV29-1 to TRBJ1-2, with 9 bases fitting TRBD1. V was clipped by 1 base and J by 4 bases; unmatched bases: 13. Germline V CDR1 and CDR2: SQVTM, ANQGSEA. The CDR3 loop spans 17 amino acids. The CDR3 DNA is TGCAGCGTTGAAGGGAATTACTTCGGACAGGGGATCTATGGCTACACCTTC. It translates to CSVEGNYFGQGIYGYTF.

This clone is a singleton in its sample. The chain combines TRBV9 with TRBJ1-4; D perhaps matches TRBD1 (5 bases). Trimming removed 0 bases from V and 6 bases from J, with 9 bases in between. This CDR3 has 14 residues. CDR1 and CDR2 from the germline V gene are SGDLS and YYNGEE. The CDR3 bases are TGTGCCAGCAGCGTAGGCGGGGGGGATGAAAAACTGTTTTTT. This translates into CASSVGGGDEKLFF.

Here the CDR3 reads CASSLRSGSPGETQYF. CDR3 DNA: TGTGCCAGCAGCTTACGGAGCGGGAGCCCCGGGGAGACCCAGTACTTC. This rearrangement joins TRBV11-3 to TRBJ2-5; 8 bases line up with TRBD2. The CDR3 is made up of 16 amino acids. J lost 5 bases, V lost 2 bases, and 10 bases had no gene match. Germline V gives CDR1 SGHNT, CDR2 YENEEA.

In the case of this clone: A read error is possible here, since a much larger clone lies one base away. V gene TRBV7-2 combines with J gene TRBJ1-1; possibly TRBD1 for D (6 bases). This CDR3 spans 13 amino acids. V gave up 5 bases and J gave up 1 base, with 8 bases separating them. CDR1 and CDR2 from the germline V gene are SGHTA and FQGNSA. The CDR3 coding sequence is TGTGCCAGCAGCACGGACAGGAACACTGAAGCTTTCTTT. This codes for CASSTDRNTEAFF.

The V and J genes are TRBV5-1 and TRBJ2-5; D is ambiguous. The CDR3 is 14 residues long. Looked up from germline, CDR1 is SGHRS and CDR2 is YFSETQ. V lost 2 bases, J lost 1 base, and 9 bases lay in between. CDR3 amino acids: CASSFPRSQETQYF. The CDR3 region has the DNA TGCGCCAGCAGCTTTCCAAGGAGCCAAGAGACCCAGTACTTC.

The chain couples TRBV6-4 to TRBJ1-2, with D unclear. Germline lookup yields CDR1 MRHNA and CDR2 SNTAGT. The CDR3 totals 16 residues. Deletions cut 2 bases from V and 2 bases from J, with 15 bases between. CDR3 loop: CASSDGLTSGNYGYTF. CDR3 DNA sequence: TGTGCCAGCAGTGACGGGTTGACATCGGGGAACTATGGCTACACCTTC.

The rearrangement joins TRBV14 to TRBJ2-5, with D perhaps matching TRBD2 (5 bases). The V end lost 4 bases, the J end lost 4 bases, and 16 bases lay between the germline ends. CDR1 SGHDN and CDR2 FVKESK come from the germline V gene. The CDR3 length is 15 residues. CDR3: CASSPLSPGIETQYF. In nucleotides, the CDR3 is TGTGCCAGCAGCCCCTTGAGCCCGGGGATAGAGACCCAGTACTTC.